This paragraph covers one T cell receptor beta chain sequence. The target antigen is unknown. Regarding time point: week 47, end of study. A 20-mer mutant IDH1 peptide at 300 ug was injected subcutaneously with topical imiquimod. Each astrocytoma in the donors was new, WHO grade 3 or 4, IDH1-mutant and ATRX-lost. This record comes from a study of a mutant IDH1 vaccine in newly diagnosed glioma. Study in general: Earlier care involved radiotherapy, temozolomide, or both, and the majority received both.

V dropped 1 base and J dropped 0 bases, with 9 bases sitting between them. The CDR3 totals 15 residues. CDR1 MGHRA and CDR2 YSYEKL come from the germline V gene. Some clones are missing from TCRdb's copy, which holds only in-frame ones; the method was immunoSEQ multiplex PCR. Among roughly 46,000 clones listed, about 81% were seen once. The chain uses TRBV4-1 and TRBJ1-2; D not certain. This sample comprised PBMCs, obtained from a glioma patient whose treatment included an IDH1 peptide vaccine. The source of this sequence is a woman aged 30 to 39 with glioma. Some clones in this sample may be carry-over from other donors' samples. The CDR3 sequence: CASSQGPPANYGYTF. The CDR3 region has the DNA TGCGCCAGCAGCCAAGGGCCGCCGGCTAACTATGGCTACACCTTC.